This T cell receptor (beta chain) was captured by sequencing in a study of cytomegalovirus exposure and HLA in healthy donors. Trimming removed 0 bases from V and 7 bases from J; junction bases left unmatched: 0. The CDR3 is 15 residues long. The germline gives CDR1 SGHRS, CDR2 YFSETQ. PCR involved 60 Vbeta and 13 Jbeta primers. Profiling relied on immunoSEQ multiplex PCR, and the TCRdb table lists in-frame clones only, not all of them. The top ten clones hold around 2.5% of a sample with approximately 150,000 clones, around three quarters of them seen once. The genes are TRBV5-1 and TRBJ1-6; 11 bases fit TRBD1. The sequence was collected from a woman between 18 and 30 years old in good health and CMV-seropositive. Sequencing was done on a sample of PBMCs. The CDR3 sequence: CASSLGDRGNSPLHF. CDR3 coding DNA: TGCGCCAGCAGCTTGGGGGACAGGGGGAATTCACCCCTCCACTTT.